The clone carrying this T cell receptor beta chain was counted between two and nine times. Its antigen remains unidentified. This record comes from a study of identical twins. Notes on the study in general: It was cross-sectional statistical analysis, not following the same donors, that the conclusions relied on. Alpha sequences out of frame and shared by twins had excess low generation probability.

No donor was unhealthy or non-Caucasian. Unique molecular identifiers were in the cDNA, with template-switch universal primer binding. TCRdb used MiXCR to reprocess the 5' RACE reads, holding one entry per CDR3 protein. The sample holds about 530,000 distinct CDR3 sequences, under 25% seen once. This sample also belongs to another study, concerning yellow fever vaccine responses in identical twins.

The sample was CD4+ T cells sorted from blood. This receptor was identified in a woman between 18 and 29 years old in good health.

CDR3 sequence reads: CASRQRGGRPNTGELFF. Here the CDR3 DNA reads TGTGCCAGCCGACAGAGGGGGGGGCGACCGAACACCGGGGAGCTGTTTTTT. The rearrangement uses TRBV6-1 and TRBJ2-2, with D maybe TRBD2 (7 bases). The V gene's germline CDR1 is MNHNS and CDR2 SASEGT. The CDR3 covers 17 residues. V shed 8 bases and J shed 0 bases, with 19 bases lying between them.